This record concerns one T cell receptor beta chain sequence. Alongside a J-beta primer mix, a sample-barcoded 5' primer served in a second PCR lasting about 7 to 11 cycles. TCRdb reanalysed the 5' RACE reads using MiXCR and keeps one entry per CDR3 protein. The data hold hundreds of thousands of distinct CDR3 sequences, with about 52% observed a single time. This entry belongs to a study of blood T cells in healthy people across ages. The CDR3 contains 16 residues. The germline V and J ends were trimmed by 2 bases and 5 bases, with 18 bases remaining between them. Germline V gene sequence: CDR1 MNHEY, CDR2 SVGEGT.

The V call is TRBV6-2 or TRBV6-3, the J call TRBJ2-5, with unresolved D. The clonotype originates from a woman aged 55 to 70 in good health. The source material was blood. CDR3 in amino acids: CASSYGPSSPTETQYF. In nucleotides, the CDR3 is TGTGCCAGCAGTTACGGACCCTCATCTCCAACCGAGACCCAGTACTTC.